The next 2 T cell receptor beta chains were all read from a single sample in a study of beta chain features in type 1 diabetes. The authors reverse transcribed all of the isolated RNA, so sequencing captured expressed TCRB transcripts. The table came from immunoSEQ multiplex PCR; TCRdb's copy has only in-frame clones and leaves some out. The table lists 250,000 or so clones, 27% of them singletons. Material for sequencing was central memory CD4+ T cells from blood. These receptors were obtained from a man between 25 and 39 years old in good health.

The chain combines TRBV28 with TRBJ2-5; 7 bases fit TRBD1. V gave up 4 bases and J gave up 2 bases; unmatched junction bases: 4. The length of the CDR3 is 14 residues. CDR1 MDHEN and CDR2 SYDVKM come from the germline V gene. The CDR3 reads CASSSGQSQETQYF. CDR3 coding DNA: TGTGCCAGCAGTTCGGGACAGTCACAAGAGACCCAGTACTTC.

CDR3 coding DNA: TGTGCCAGCAGCGTCTACAGGGACCAACAGCCCCAGCATTTT. It yields the protein CASSVYRDQQPQHF. The V and J genes are TRBV7-6 and TRBJ1-5, with D tentatively TRBD1 (6 bases). V lost 5 bases and J 7 bases, leaving 15 bases between the germline ends. Germline V gives CDR1 SGHVS, CDR2 FNYEAQ. There are 14 residues in the CDR3.